These T cell receptor beta chains were read from a single sample in a study of T cell changes during pregnancy in multiple sclerosis. Data came from immunoSEQ multiplex PCR; TCRdb stores just in-frame clones and leaves some out. The table lists 10,000 to 15,000 clones, roughly 94% of them singletons. The starting material was CD4+ T cells from peripheral blood mononuclear cells, obtained before pregnancy. These receptors all stem from a female donor with multiple sclerosis, enrolled in a pregnancy study. Both conserved end residues are part of each CDR3. Each record gives: V gene, clone size, D gene, J gene, CDR3 protein, CDR3 DNA. A D gene is named only where the DNA matches it firmly. Clone sizes are given selectively: once, few, many, or a class where the clone is expanded.

>TRBV19|-|TRBD1|TRBJ2-1
CASSMTGGSSYNEQFF
TGTGCCAGTAGTATGACAGGGGGCTCTTCCTACAATGAGCAGTTCTTC
>TRBV18|-|TRBD1|TRBJ1-1
CASSPQGGDTEAFF
TGTGCCAGCTCGCCTCAGGGGGGAGACACTGAAGCTTTCTTT
>TRBV27|-|-|TRBJ1-4
CASRGPGIATNEKLFF
TGTGCCAGCAGGGGCCCAGGGATTGCAACTAATGAAAAACTGTTTTTT
>TRBV27|-|-|TRBJ1-2
CASGGDYYGYTF
TGTGCCAGCGGAGGGGATTACTATGGCTACACCTTC
>TRBV4-2|-|TRBD2|TRBJ2-4
CASSQDPSGGVVKNIQYF
TGTGCCAGCAGCCAAGATCCTAGCGGGGGGGTGGTCAAAAACATTCAGTACTTC
>TRBV12-5|-|-|TRBJ2-2
CASGGQNRTGELFF
TGTGCTAGTGGTGGACAAAATCGCACCGGGGAGCTGTTTTTT
>TRBV19|-|TRBD1|TRBJ1-2
CASSQGTGFYTF
TGTGCCAGTAGCCAAGGGACAGGGTTCTACACCTTC
>TRBV14|-|-|TRBJ1-2
CASSPLATRYYGYTF
TGTGCCAGCAGCCCCCTCGCAACGCGGTACTATGGCTACACCTTC
>TRBV7-3|once|-|TRBJ2-7
CASSLTGGVPYEQYF
TGTGCCAGCAGCTTAACTGGCGGGGTACCCTACGAGCAGTACTTC
>TRBV7-2|-|TRBD2|TRBJ2-3
CASSPGLADTQYF
TGTGCCAGCAGCCCGGGACTAGCAGATACGCAGTATTTT
>TRBV5-1|-|TRBD1|TRBJ1-1
CASSRQGGNTEAFF
TGCGCCAGCAGCCGACAGGGGGGAAACACTGAAGCTTTCTTT
>TRBV7-2|-|TRBD1|TRBJ1-4
CASSLVPGTGGLKLFF
TGTGCCAGCAGCTTAGTTCCCGGGACAGGGGGCCTAAAACTGTTTTTT
>TRBV5-4|-|TRBD2|TRBJ2-1
CASSRERGSSYNEQFF
TGTGCCAGCAGCCGAGAGCGGGGGAGCTCCTACAATGAGCAGTTCTTC
>TRBV5-1|-|-|TRBJ1-2
CASSLQGLDYGYTF
TGCGCCAGCAGCTTGCAGGGTTTAGACTATGGCTACACCTTC
>TRBV6-6|-|-|TRBJ1-5
CASSYVNSNQPQHF
TGTGCCAGCAGTTACGTAAATAGCAATCAGCCCCAGCATTTT
>TRBV11-3|-|-|TRBJ2-2
CASSKTGTNTGELFF
TGTGCCAGCAGCAAAACAGGGACGAACACCGGGGAGCTGTTTTTT
>TRBV28|-|TRBD1|TRBJ1-6
CASSSPSTGGSYNSPLHF
TGTGCCAGCAGTTCTCCCTCGACAGGGGGGTCCTATAATTCACCCCTCCACTTT
>TRBV27|-|TRBD1|TRBJ1-1
CASYKQGMNTEAFF
TGTGCCAGCTATAAACAGGGGATGAACACTGAAGCTTTCTTT
>TRBV5-4|-|TRBD1|TRBJ2-3
CASSPDRVGSQYF
TGTGCCAGCAGTCCAGACAGGGTAGGCTCACAGTATTTT
>TRBV9|-|TRBD1|TRBJ1-2
CASRGGDRLNYGYTF
TGTGCCAGCAGGGGAGGGGACAGGCTTAACTATGGCTACACCTTC
>TRBV19|-|-|TRBJ1-4
CASSTGQSTNEKLFF
TGTGCCAGTAGTACCGGACAGTCAACTAATGAAAAACTGTTTTTT
>TRBV11-3|-|-|TRBJ2-7
CASSFVVPPREQYF
TGTGCCAGCAGCTTTGTAGTCCCCCCCCGCGAGCAGTACTTC